This paragraph reports one TCR beta chain. This sample is drawn from a study of shared clonotypes between healthy human individuals. At deep level, the assay was performed. Method: immunoSEQ multiplex PCR; TCRdb's copy keeps in-frame clones and lacks some. Here the sample spans roughly 1.4 million clones, about 98.5% being singletons. Every contributor of samples was a Caucasian grown-up residing in Nashville, Tennessee. Sequenced input: naive CD4+ T cells sorted from blood. Subset given: CD45RA+ positively selected. This TCR came from a man aged 25 to 45 in good health.

CDR3 sequence (DNA): TGCGCCAGCAGCCCTTCTGGGGAGACCCAGTACTTC. Its translation: CASSPSGETQYF. J is TRBJ2-5 and V is TRBV4-1; D is undetermined. The CDR3 totals 12 residues. Germline CDR1 MGHRA, CDR2 YSYEKL. V dropped 4 bases and J dropped 5 bases, with 8 bases sitting between them.